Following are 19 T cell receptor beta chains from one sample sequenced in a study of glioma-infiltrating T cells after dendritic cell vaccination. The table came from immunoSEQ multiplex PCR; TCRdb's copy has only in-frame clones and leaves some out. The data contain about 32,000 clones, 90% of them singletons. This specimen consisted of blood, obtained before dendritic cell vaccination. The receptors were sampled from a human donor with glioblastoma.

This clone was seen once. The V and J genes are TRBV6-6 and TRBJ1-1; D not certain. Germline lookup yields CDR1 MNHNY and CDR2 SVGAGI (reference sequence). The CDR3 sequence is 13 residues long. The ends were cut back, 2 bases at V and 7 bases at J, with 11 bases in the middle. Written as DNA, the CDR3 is TGTGCCAGCAGTTACGTGGCCAACGATGAAGCTTTCTTT. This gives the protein CASSYVANDEAFF.

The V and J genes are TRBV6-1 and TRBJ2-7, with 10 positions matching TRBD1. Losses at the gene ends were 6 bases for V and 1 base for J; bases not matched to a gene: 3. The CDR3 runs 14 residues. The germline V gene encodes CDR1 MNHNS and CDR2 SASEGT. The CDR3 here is CASSPGQGSYEQYF. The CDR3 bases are TGTGCCAGCAGCCCGGGACAGGGGTCCTACGAGCAGTACTTC.

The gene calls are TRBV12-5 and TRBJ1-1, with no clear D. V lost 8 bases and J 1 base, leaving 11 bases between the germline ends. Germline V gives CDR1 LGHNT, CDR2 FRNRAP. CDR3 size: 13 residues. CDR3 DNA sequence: TGTGCTAGTTCGAGAGGAGAGAACACTGAAGCTTTCTTT. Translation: CASSRGENTEAFF.

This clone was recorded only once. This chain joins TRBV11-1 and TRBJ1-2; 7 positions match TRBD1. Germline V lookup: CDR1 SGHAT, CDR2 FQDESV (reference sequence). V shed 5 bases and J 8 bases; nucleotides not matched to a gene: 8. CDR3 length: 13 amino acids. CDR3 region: CASSPDRVVGYTF. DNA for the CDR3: TGTGCCAGCAGCCCAGACAGGGTCGTAGGCTACACCTTC.

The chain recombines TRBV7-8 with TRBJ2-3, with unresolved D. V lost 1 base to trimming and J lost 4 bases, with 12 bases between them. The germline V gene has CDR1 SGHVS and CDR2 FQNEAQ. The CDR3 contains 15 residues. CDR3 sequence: CASSLEFRSSDTQYF. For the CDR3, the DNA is TGTGCCAGCAGCTTAGAGTTTCGGTCGTCAGATACGCAGTATTTT.

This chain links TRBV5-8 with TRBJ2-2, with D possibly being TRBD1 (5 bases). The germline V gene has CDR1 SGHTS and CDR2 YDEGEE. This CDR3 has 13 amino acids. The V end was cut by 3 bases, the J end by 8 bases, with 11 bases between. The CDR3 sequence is CASSSTVRGELFF. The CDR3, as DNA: TGTGCCAGCAGCTCGACAGTTCGAGGGGAGCTGTTTTTT.

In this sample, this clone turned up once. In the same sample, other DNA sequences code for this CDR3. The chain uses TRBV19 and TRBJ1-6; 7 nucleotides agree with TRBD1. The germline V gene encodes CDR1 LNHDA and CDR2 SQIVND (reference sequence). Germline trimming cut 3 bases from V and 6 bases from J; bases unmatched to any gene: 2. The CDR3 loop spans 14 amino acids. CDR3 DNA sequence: TGTGCCAGTAGTATTGGGGACAGTAATTCACCCCTCCACTTT. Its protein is CASSIGDSNSPLHF.

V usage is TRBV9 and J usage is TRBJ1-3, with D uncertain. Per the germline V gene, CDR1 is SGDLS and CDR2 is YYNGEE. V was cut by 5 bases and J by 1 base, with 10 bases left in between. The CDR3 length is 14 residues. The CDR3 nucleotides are TGTGCCAGCAGGGACTCAGTTTCTGGAAACACCATATATTTT. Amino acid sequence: CASRDSVSGNTIYF. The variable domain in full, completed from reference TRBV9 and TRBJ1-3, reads DSGVTQTPKHLITATGQRVTLRCSPRSGDLSVYWYQQSLDQGLQFLIQYYNGEERAKGNILERFSAQQFPDLHSELNLSSLELGDSALYFCASRDSVSGNTIYFGEGSWLTVV.

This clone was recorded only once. The CDR3 spells CASSDFSNQPQHF. The CDR3 region has the DNA TGTGCCAGTAGCGACTTTAGCAATCAGCCCCAGCATTTT. The chain uses TRBV19 and TRBJ1-5, with D hard to call. CDR3 size: 13 residues. Germline V gene data show CDR1 as LNHDA and CDR2 as SQIVND (reference sequence). Trimming cost V 6 bases and J 0 bases, with 6 bases left between them.

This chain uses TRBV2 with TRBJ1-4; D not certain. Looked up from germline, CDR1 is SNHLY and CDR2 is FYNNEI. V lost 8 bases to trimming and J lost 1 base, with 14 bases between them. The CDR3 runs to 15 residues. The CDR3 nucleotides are TGTGCCAGCCAGGCGAGGGCAGGAACTAATGAAAAACTGTTTTTT. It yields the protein CASQARAGTNEKLFF.

The CDR3 here is CASSIRSAQETQYF. CDR3 sequence (DNA): TGTGCCAGTAGTATTCGGAGTGCACAAGAGACCCAGTACTTC. This rearrangement joins TRBV19 to TRBJ2-5, with unresolved D. The CDR3 is made up of 14 amino acids. Trimming shortened V by 3 bases and J by 2 bases, and 10 bases separated the two germline ends. In germline, CDR1 is LNHDA, CDR2 SQIVND (reference sequence).

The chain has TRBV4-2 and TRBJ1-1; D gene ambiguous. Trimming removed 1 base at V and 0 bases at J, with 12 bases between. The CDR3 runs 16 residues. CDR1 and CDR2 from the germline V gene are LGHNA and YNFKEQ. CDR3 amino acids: CASSQGGETMNTEAFF. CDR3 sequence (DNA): TGTGCCAGCAGCCAAGGAGGTGAGACCATGAACACTGAAGCTTTCTTT.

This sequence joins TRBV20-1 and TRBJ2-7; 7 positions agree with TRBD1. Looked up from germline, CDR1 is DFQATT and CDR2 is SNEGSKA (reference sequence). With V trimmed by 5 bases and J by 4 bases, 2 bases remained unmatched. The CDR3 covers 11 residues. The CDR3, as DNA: TGCAGTGCTCAGGACAGGTACGAGCAGTACTTC. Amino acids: CSAQDRYEQYF.

DNA of the CDR3: TGTGCCAGCAGTGAAGCTAGCGGGGGAAGAGAGACCCAGTACTTC. Amino acid sequence: CASSEASGGRETQYF. This chain uses TRBV2 with TRBJ2-5, with 9 bases lining up with TRBD2. The CDR3 loop spans 15 amino acids. Trimming removed 0 bases from V and 4 bases from J; junction bases left unmatched: 3. Germline CDR1 and CDR2: SNHLY and FYNNEI.

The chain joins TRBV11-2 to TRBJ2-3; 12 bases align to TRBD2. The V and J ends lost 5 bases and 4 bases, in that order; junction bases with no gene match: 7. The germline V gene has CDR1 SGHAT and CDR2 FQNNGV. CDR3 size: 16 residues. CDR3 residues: CASSPRLAGEADTQYF. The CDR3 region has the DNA TGTGCCAGCAGCCCTAGACTAGCGGGGGAGGCAGATACGCAGTATTTT.

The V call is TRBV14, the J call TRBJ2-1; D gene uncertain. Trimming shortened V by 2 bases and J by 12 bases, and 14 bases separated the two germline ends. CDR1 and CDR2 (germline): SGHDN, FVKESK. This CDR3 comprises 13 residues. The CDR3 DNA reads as TGTGCCAGCAGCCAATCAGAGACTGCCGGGCAGTTCTTC. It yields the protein CASSQSETAGQFF.

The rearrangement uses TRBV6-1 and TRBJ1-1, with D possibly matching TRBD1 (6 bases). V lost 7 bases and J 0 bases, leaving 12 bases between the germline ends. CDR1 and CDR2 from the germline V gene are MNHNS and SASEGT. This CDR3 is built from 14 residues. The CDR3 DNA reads TGTGCCAGCACCCTGGGGGCTGTGAACACTGAAGCTTTCTTT. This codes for CASTLGAVNTEAFF.

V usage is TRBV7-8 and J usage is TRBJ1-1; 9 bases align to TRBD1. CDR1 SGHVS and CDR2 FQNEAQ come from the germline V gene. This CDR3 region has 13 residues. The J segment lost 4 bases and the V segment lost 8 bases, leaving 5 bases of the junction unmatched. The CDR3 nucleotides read TGTGCCAGCCGGGACAGGGTAGGCACTGAAGCTTTCTTT. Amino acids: CASRDRVGTEAFF.

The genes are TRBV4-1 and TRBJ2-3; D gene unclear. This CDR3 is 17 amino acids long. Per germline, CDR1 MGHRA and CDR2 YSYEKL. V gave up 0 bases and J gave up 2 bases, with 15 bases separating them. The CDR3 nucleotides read TGCGCCAGCAGCCAAGATTTCGGTCCCTCTTTCACAGATACGCAGTATTTT. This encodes CASSQDFGPSFTDTQYF.